Sequencing of this T cell receptor beta chain was carried out in a study of regulatory T cells in long-lasting Graves disease. General study findings and limits: Patients with persistent disease showed a bias toward TRBV28, TRBJ1-2 and TRBJ2-5.

Arm-PCR with iRepertoire HTBI primers amplified the CDR3 regions for these TCR beta libraries. TCRdb called the multiplex PCR reads again in MiXCR, with one record for every CDR3 protein. The table records approximately 540,000 distinct CDR3 sequences, 12% of them present only once. The time point was: newly diagnosed GD, antithyroid drugs for less than 3 months. Generation of the TCR library employed RNA extracted from PBMCs. This clonotype turned up a few times. Its antigen is as yet unknown. The CDR3 loop spans 13 amino acids. V lost 7 bases and J 3 bases, leaving 10 bases between the germline ends. Germline assignment: CDR1 MNHEY and CDR2 SVGEGT. These data were also reused for a study on T cells in Graves' hyperthyroidism and ophthalmopathy. That report adds: Separating ophthalmopathy from stable hyperthyroidism was achieved by a 13 V-J model.

V is TRBV6-2 or TRBV6-3 and J is TRBJ2-1, with no clear D. The specimen comprised peripheral blood mononuclear cells (PBMCs), sampled at new diagnosis, from a patient treated with antithyroid drugs. The sequence was collected from a young woman with Graves disease. CDR3 in DNA: TGTGCCAGCACAAAAAGAATCTACAATGAGCAGTTCTTC. The encoded protein is CASTKRIYNEQFF.